These 7 T cell receptor beta chains were all obtained from the same sample, sequenced in a study of vaccination and CD4 T cells after COVID-19. Treatment meaning: approximately nine-day PBMC culture with coronavirus spike peptide pools or control peptides (ViraFEST assay). Sequencing of cultured CD4+ T cell DNA used the Oncomine TCR Beta short-read assay. MiXCR was run by TCRdb on the PCR reads, yielding one entry per CDR3 protein. The sample includes about 13,000 distinct CDR3 sequences, more than 55% of them seen just once. These TCRs' antigens remain unknown. Here the sequenced sample was cultured CD4+ T cells from blood, taken after SARS-CoV-2 vaccination. These receptors were obtained from a human donor with COVID-19.

The V call is TRBV5-1, the J call TRBJ2-6, with D possibly TRBD2 on 6 matching bases. V lost 4 bases, J lost 0 bases, and 11 bases lay in between. The CDR3 has 16 amino acids. Germline loops: CDR1 SGHRS, CDR2 YFSETQ. CDR3 in DNA: TGCGCCAGCAGCCCTTCCGGGAGCTCTGGGGCCAACGTCCTGACTTTC. Translated: CASSPSGSSGANVLTF. The complete variable domain, with remaining parts taken from reference TRBV5-1 and TRBJ2-6, reads KAGVTQTPRYLIKTRGQQVTLSCSPISGHRSVSWYQQTPGQGLQFLFEYFSETQRNKGNFPGRFSGRQFSNSRSEMNVSTLELGDSALYLCASSPSGSSGANVLTFGAGSRLTVL.

The rearrangement joins TRBV28 to TRBJ2-7; 7 bases map to TRBD1. Germline lookup yields CDR1 MDHEN and CDR2 SYDVKM. The J segment lost 2 bases and the V segment lost 6 bases, leaving 10 bases of the junction unmatched. The CDR3 consists of 15 residues. CDR3 coding DNA: TGTGCCAGCAGACTACCTGGGACAGTTACCTACGAGCAGTACTTC. As protein: CASRLPGTVTYEQYF.

V gene TRBV6-1 combines with J gene TRBJ1-5; TRBD1 is a possible D gene (6 bases). There are 15 residues in the CDR3. V was cut by 1 base and J by 7 bases, with 14 bases left in between. Germline CDR1 and CDR2: MNHNS and SASEGT. The CDR3 nucleotides are TGTGCCAGCAGTGAAGGGCCGGGTCAGGGGCAGCCCCAGCATTTT. Protein: CASSEGPGQGQPQHF.

This chain links TRBV30 with TRBJ2-7; 7 nucleotides line up with TRBD2. V gave up 5 bases and J gave up 6 bases; unmatched junction bases: 13. CDR3 size: 14 residues. From germline, CDR1 is GTSNPN and CDR2 SVGIG (reference sequence). CDR3 bases: TGTGCCTGGTCAGTTGGGGGGGGGTCGGTCGAGCAGTACTTC. Translated, it gives CAWSVGGGSVEQYF. The whole variable domain, filled in from reference TRBV30 and TRBJ2-7, reads SQTIHQWPATLVQPVGSPLSLECTVEGTSNPNLYWYRQAAGRGLQLLFYSVGIGQISSEVPQNLSASRPQDRQFILSSKKLLLSDSGFYLCAWSVGGGSVEQYFGPGTRLTVT.

This chain links TRBV20-1 with TRBJ2-3, with D tentatively TRBD1 or TRBD2 (5 bases each). The germline V gene has CDR1 DFQATT and CDR2 SNEGSKA (reference sequence). Trimming pared 3 bases from V and 0 bases from J, leaving 13 bases between. The CDR3 covers 15 residues. The CDR3: CSARAGTHSTDTQYF. In DNA form, the CDR3 reads TGCAGTGCTAGGGCCGGGACCCATAGCACAGATACGCAGTATTTT.

The chain links TRBV11-1 to TRBJ2-5; D ambiguous. Trimming took off 2 bases at V and 7 bases at J, with 11 bases between the two ends. The CDR3 has 13 residues. CDR1 and CDR2 from the germline V gene are SGHAT and FQDESV (reference sequence). The CDR3 loop is CASSLPTVRTQYF. In DNA form, the CDR3 reads TGTGCCAGCAGCTTACCCACAGTACGGACCCAGTACTTC.

The chain joins TRBV4-3 to TRBJ1-5; possibly TRBD1 for D (5 bases). The CDR3 has 14 residues. V lost 2 bases and J 4 bases, leaving 9 bases between the germline ends. Germline-derived CDR1 and CDR2 are LGHNA and YSLEER. The CDR3 loop is CASSQNGGNQPQHF. CDR3 in DNA: TGCGCCAGCAGCCAAAACGGGGGGAATCAGCCCCAGCATTTT.